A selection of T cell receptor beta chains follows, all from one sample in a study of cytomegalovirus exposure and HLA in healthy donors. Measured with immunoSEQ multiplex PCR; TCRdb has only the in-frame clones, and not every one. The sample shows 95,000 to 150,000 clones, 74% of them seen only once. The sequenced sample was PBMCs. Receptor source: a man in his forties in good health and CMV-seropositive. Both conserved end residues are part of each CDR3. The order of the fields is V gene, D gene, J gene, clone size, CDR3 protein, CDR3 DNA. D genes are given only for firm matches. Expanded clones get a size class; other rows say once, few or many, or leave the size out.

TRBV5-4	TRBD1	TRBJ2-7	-	CASSPPYTGVPYEQYF	TGTGCCAGCAGCCCGCCGTACACAGGGGTACCCTACGAGCAGTACTTC
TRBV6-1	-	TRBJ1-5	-	CASSEPGTTYSNQPQHF	TGTGCCAGCAGTGAGCCCGGGACAACGTATAGCAATCAGCCCCAGCATTTT
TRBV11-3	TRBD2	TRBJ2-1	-	CASSPQREGHNEQFF	TGTGCCAGCAGCCCCCAACGGGAGGGTCACAATGAGCAGTTCTTC
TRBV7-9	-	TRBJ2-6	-	CASSLVPGSGANVLTF	TGTGCCAGCAGCTTAGTTCCGGGCTCTGGGGCCAACGTCCTGACTTTC
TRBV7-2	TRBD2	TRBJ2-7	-	CASSLPPTSGRAHEQYF	TGTGCCAGCAGCTTACCGCCAACTAGCGGGAGGGCCCACGAGCAGTACTTC
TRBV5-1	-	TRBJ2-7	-	CASSLDLATSSYEQYF	TGCGCCAGCAGCTTGGACCTAGCGACTAGCTCCTACGAGCAGTACTTC
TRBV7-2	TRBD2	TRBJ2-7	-	CASSGGTSGQYF	TGTGCCAGCAGCGGCGGGACTAGCGGGCAGTACTTC
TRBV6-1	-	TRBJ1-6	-	CASRPRQGGNSPLHF	TGTGCCAGCAGACCGCGGCAGGGCGGTAATTCACCCCTCCACTTT
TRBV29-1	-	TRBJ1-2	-	CSVVEQNYGYTF	TGCAGCGTTGTCGAACAGAACTATGGCTACACCTTC
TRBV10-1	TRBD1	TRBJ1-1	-	CASTRDRGSAEAFF	TGCGCCAGCACCAGGGACAGGGGATCCGCTGAAGCTTTCTTT
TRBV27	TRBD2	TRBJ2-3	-	CASSPGGFTDTQYF	TGTGCCAGCAGCCCGGGGGGGTTCACAGATACGCAGTATTTT
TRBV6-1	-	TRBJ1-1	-	CASSTGYDTEASF	TGTGCCAGCAGTACAGGGTATGACACTGAAGCTTCCTTT
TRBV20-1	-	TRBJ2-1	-	CSARFGPEQFF	TGCAGTGCCCGATTTGGCCCTGAGCAGTTCTTC
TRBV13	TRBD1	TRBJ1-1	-	CASSLGQLNTEAFF	TGTGCCAGCAGCTTGGGACAGCTCAACACTGAAGCTTTCTTT
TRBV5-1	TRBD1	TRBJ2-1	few	CASSPGQEYNEQFF	TGCGCCAGCAGCCCTGGACAGGAATACAATGAGCAGTTCTTC
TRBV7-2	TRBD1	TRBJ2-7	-	CASSQGQGSTYEQYF	TGTGCCAGCAGCCAGGGACAGGGTTCCACCTACGAGCAGTACTTC
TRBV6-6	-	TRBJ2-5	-	CASSYSTSGRRETQYF	TGTGCCAGCAGTTACTCGACCTCAGGGAGGAGAGAGACCCAGTACTTC
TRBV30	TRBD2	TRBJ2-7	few	CAWSRTSRGYEQYF	TGTGCCTGGAGCCGGACTAGCCGGGGGTACGAGCAGTACTTC
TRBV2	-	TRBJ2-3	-	CASSEIGGPTDTQYF	TGTGCCAGCAGTGAAATCGGAGGCCCCACAGATACGCAGTATTTT
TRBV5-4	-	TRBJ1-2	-	CASSLPGYGYTF	TGTGCCAGCAGCTTGCCGGGGTATGGCTACACCTTC
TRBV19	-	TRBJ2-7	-	CASSIVGSLLSYEQYF	TGTGCCAGTAGTATAGTTGGTAGTCTGTTATCCTACGAGCAGTACTTC
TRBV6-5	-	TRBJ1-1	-	CASSYSGRPSGEAFF	TGTGCCAGCAGTTACTCGGGACGCCCCTCGGGGGAGGCTTTCTTT
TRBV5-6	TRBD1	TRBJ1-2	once	CASSLNRGVYGYTF	TGTGCCAGCAGCTTGAACAGGGGCGTCTATGGCTACACCTTC
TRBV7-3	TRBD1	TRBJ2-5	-	CASSLIGGRGRGLQETQYF	TGTGCCAGCAGCTTAATAGGGGGACGGGGCAGGGGGCTGCAAGAGACCCAGTACTTC
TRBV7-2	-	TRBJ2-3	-	CASSRPGTDTQYF	TGTGCCAGCAGCCGCCCGGGGACAGATACGCAGTATTTT
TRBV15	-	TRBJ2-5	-	CATSRDRGRETQYF	TGTGCCACCAGCAGAGATCGGGGAAGGGAGACCCAGTACTTC
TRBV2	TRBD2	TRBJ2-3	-	CASAGTSGGADTQYF	TGTGCCAGCGCCGGGACTAGCGGGGGGGCAGATACGCAGTATTTT
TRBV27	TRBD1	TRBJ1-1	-	CASRPRQGFPFF	TGTGCCAGCAGACCCCGACAGGGGTTTCCTTTCTTT
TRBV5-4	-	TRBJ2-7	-	CASSLNSFYEQYF	TGTGCCAGCAGCTTGAATTCTTTTTACGAGCAGTACTTC
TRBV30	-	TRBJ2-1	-	CAWGSRDEQFF	TGTGCCTGGGGATCGAGGGATGAGCAGTTCTTC
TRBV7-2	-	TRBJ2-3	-	CAQWSTDTQYF	TGTGCCCAGTGGAGCACAGATACGCAGTATTTT
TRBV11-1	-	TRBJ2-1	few	CASTQGQGIYNEQFF	TGTGCCAGCACCCAGGGGCAGGGGATCTACAATGAGCAGTTCTTC
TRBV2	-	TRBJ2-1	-	CASSGGPGEQFF	TGTGCCAGCAGTGGGGGGCCGGGCGAGCAGTTCTTC
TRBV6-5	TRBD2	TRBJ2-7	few	CASSLRGFEQYF	TGTGCCAGCAGTTTGCGGGGGTTCGAGCAGTACTTC
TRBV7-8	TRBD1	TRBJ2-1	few	CASSSTGYNEQFF	TGTGCCAGCAGCTCGACAGGGTACAATGAGCAGTTCTTC
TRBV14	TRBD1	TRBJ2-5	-	CASSQEQGRTQYF	TGTGCCAGCAGCCAAGAACAGGGGAGGACCCAGTACTTC
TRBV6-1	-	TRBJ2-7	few	CASTYTLLYEQYF	TGTGCCAGCACCTATACCCTCCTCTACGAGCAGTACTTC
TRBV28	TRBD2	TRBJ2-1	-	CASSALGSGRHNEQFF	TGTGCCAGCAGCGCCCTCGGTAGCGGGAGACACAATGAGCAGTTCTTC
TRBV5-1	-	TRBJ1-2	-	CASSLGGSYGYTF	TGCGCCAGCAGCTTGGGAGGGAGCTATGGCTACACCTTC
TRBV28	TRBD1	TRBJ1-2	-	CASRQTGTDFYGYTF	TGTGCCAGCAGACAAACCGGGACAGATTTTTATGGCTACACCTTC
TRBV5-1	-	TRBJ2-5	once	CASSLEARAIQETQYF	TGCGCCAGCAGCTTGGAAGCCAGGGCGATCCAAGAGACCCAGTACTTC
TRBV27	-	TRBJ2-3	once	CASSPGSDTQYF	TGTGCCAGCAGTCCGGGGTCAGATACGCAGTATTTT
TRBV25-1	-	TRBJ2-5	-	CASRQGGQETQYF	TGTGCCAGCAGACAGGGAGGGCAAGAGACCCAGTACTTC
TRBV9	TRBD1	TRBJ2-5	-	CASSLRTGLEEETQYF	TGTGCCAGCAGCTTAAGGACAGGGTTGGAAGAAGAGACCCAGTACTTC
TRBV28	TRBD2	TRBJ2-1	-	CASSPQRDYNEQFF	TGTGCCAGCAGTCCCCAGCGGGATTACAATGAGCAGTTCTTC
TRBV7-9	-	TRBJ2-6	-	CASSPLFSGANVLTF	TGTGCCAGCAGCCCTCTCTTCTCTGGGGCCAACGTCCTGACTTTC
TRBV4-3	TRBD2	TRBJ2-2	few	CASSQDWGGSHTGELFF	TGCGCCAGCAGCCAAGATTGGGGCGGGAGCCACACCGGGGAGCTGTTTTTT
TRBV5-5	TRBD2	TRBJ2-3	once	CASSRGTSGLTDTQYF	TGTGCCAGCAGCAGGGGGACTAGCGGACTCACAGATACGCAGTATTTT
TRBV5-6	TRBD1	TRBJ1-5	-	CASSFGTGRDNQPQHF	TGTGCCAGCAGCTTCGGGACAGGGCGTGACAATCAGCCCCAGCATTTT
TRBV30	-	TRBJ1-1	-	CAWSVSGSTEAFF	TGTGCCTGGAGTGTATCGGGTTCCACTGAAGCTTTCTTT